The rows below give T cell receptor beta chains drawn from one sample of a study of CD8 T cells in Susac syndrome. TCRdb re-called the immunoSEQ multiplex PCR reads with MiXCR, one entry per CDR3 protein. The data show about 240,000 distinct CDR3 sequences, less than 96% seen once. The sequenced material came from CD4+ T cells from PBMCs. The receptor set was obtained from a human donor with Susac syndrome. CDR3s include the opening cysteine and the closing phenylalanine or tryptophan. The D gene is left open where the match is weak. Not all rows give a size; the values are once, few, many and, for expanded clones, a class.

d_gene: NA; abundance: NA; v_gene: TRBV29-1; j_gene: TRBJ2-1; CDR3nt: TGCAGCTCTGGGAGTGATGAGCAGTTCTTC; CDR3aa: CSSGSDEQFF
d_gene: NA; abundance: NA; v_gene: TRBV20-1; j_gene: TRBJ1-1; CDR3nt: TGCAGTGCTAGTTCTTTAGCTGAAGCTTTCTTT; CDR3aa: CSASSLAEAFF
d_gene: NA; abundance: NA; v_gene: TRBV28; j_gene: TRBJ2-1; CDR3nt: TGTGCCAGCAGTATGGGGCTAGCAGCCGAAGTCGATGAGCAGTTCTTC; CDR3aa: CASSMGLAAEVDEQFF
d_gene: NA; abundance: once; v_gene: TRBV20-1; j_gene: TRBJ2-5; CDR3nt: TGCAGTGCTAGTTACGATGAGACCCAGTACTTC; CDR3aa: CSASYDETQYF
d_gene: NA; abundance: NA; v_gene: TRBV3-1; j_gene: TRBJ1-1; CDR3nt: TGTGCCAGCAGCCAAGATTTACAGAAGAACACTGAAGCTTTCTTT; CDR3aa: CASSQDLQKNTEAFF
d_gene: TRBD1; abundance: NA; v_gene: TRBV7-8; j_gene: TRBJ2-2; CDR3nt: TGTGCCAGCAGGCGTACAAACCGAGGGACAGCCGGGGAGCTGTTTTTT; CDR3aa: CASRRTNRGTAGELFF
d_gene: NA; abundance: NA; v_gene: TRBV12-3/TRBV12-4; j_gene: TRBJ1-1; CDR3nt: TGTGCCAGCATCCTGCAGGGACCCGAAGCTTTCTTT; CDR3aa: CASILQGPEAFF
d_gene: NA; abundance: NA; v_gene: TRBV7-3; j_gene: TRBJ2-1; CDR3nt: TGTGCCAGCAGCCTGTTTACCCAAACAAACAATGAGCAGTTCTTC; CDR3aa: CASSLFTQTNNEQFF
d_gene: TRBD1; abundance: NA; v_gene: TRBV14; j_gene: TRBJ2-1; CDR3nt: TGTGCCAGCAGCCAAGACCGGGACAGGGGATTATATGAGCAGTTCTTC; CDR3aa: CASSQDRDRGLYEQFF
d_gene: NA; abundance: NA; v_gene: TRBV7-3; j_gene: TRBJ1-1; CDR3nt: TGTGCCAGCAGCTCCCAGGGGCCGGCTGAAGCTTTCTTT; CDR3aa: CASSSQGPAEAFF
d_gene: NA; abundance: NA; v_gene: TRBV20-1; j_gene: TRBJ2-6; CDR3nt: TGCAGTGCTCCAGGGGCTGGGGCCAACGTCCTGACTTTC; CDR3aa: CSAPGAGANVLTF
d_gene: NA; abundance: NA; v_gene: TRBV2; j_gene: TRBJ1-2; CDR3nt: TGTGCCAGCCGGCGAACTCCGGGACCGAACTATGGCTACACCTTC; CDR3aa: CASRRTPGPNYGYTF
d_gene: NA; abundance: NA; v_gene: TRBV3-1; j_gene: TRBJ2-7; CDR3nt: TGTGCCAGCAGCCAAGTAGCACAGCAGTACTTC; CDR3aa: CASSQVAQQYF
d_gene: NA; abundance: NA; v_gene: TRBV15; j_gene: TRBJ2-7; CDR3nt: TGTGCCACCAGCAGAGATTTAGGTGCCGAGCAGTACTTC; CDR3aa: CATSRDLGAEQYF
d_gene: NA; abundance: NA; v_gene: TRBV7-3; j_gene: TRBJ2-1; CDR3nt: TGTGCCAGCAGCCAAGGGTATGAGCAGTTCTTC; CDR3aa: CASSQGYEQFF
d_gene: NA; abundance: NA; v_gene: TRBV29-1; j_gene: TRBJ2-3; CDR3nt: TGCAGCGTTCGGACAGATACGCAGTATTTT; CDR3aa: CSVRTDTQYF
d_gene: NA; abundance: NA; v_gene: TRBV20-1; j_gene: TRBJ2-6; CDR3nt: TGCAGTGCTAGTATGCGTCGGACCTCTGGGGCCAACGTCCTGACTTTC; CDR3aa: CSASMRRTSGANVLTF
d_gene: NA; abundance: NA; v_gene: TRBV12-3/TRBV12-4; j_gene: TRBJ2-2; CDR3nt: TGTGCCAGCACCCCTCGACAGGCCGGGGAGCTGTTTTTT; CDR3aa: CASTPRQAGELFF
d_gene: TRBD1; abundance: NA; v_gene: TRBV4-1; j_gene: TRBJ1-2; CDR3nt: TGCGCCAGCAGCCATTCGGGACAGGTTCGGCCCGATGGCTACACCTTC; CDR3aa: CASSHSGQVRPDGYTF
d_gene: NA; abundance: NA; v_gene: TRBV24-1; j_gene: TRBJ2-5; CDR3nt: TGTGCCACCAGTGATGAGCGGTCCCAAGAGACCCAGTACTTC; CDR3aa: CATSDERSQETQYF
d_gene: NA; abundance: NA; v_gene: TRBV6-5; j_gene: TRBJ1-3; CDR3nt: TGTGCCAGCAGTTACGATCAGACGAAGAGCTCTGGAAACACCATATATTTT; CDR3aa: CASSYDQTKSSGNTIYF
d_gene: NA; abundance: NA; v_gene: TRBV3-1; j_gene: TRBJ2-5; CDR3nt: TGTGCCAGCAGCCTAACCATAGAGACCCAGTACTTC; CDR3aa: CASSLTIETQYF
d_gene: TRBD2; abundance: NA; v_gene: TRBV29-1; j_gene: TRBJ2-3; CDR3nt: TGCAGCGTTGACACTAGCGGTAGCACAGATACGCAGTATTTT; CDR3aa: CSVDTSGSTDTQYF
d_gene: NA; abundance: NA; v_gene: TRBV6-6; j_gene: TRBJ1-1; CDR3nt: TGTGCCAGCAGTTACTTCCAGGGCGACACTGAAGCTTTCTTT; CDR3aa: CASSYFQGDTEAFF
d_gene: TRBD1; abundance: NA; v_gene: TRBV29-1; j_gene: TRBJ1-2; CDR3nt: TGCAGCGTTGAAGCCCGAGGGGAACAGGGGCAGGACTATGGCTACACCTTC; CDR3aa: CSVEARGEQGQDYGYTF
d_gene: NA; abundance: once; v_gene: TRBV25-1; j_gene: TRBJ1-1; CDR3nt: TGTGCCAGCAGTGTGGCAGAAGGGACTGAAGCTTTCTTT; CDR3aa: CASSVAEGTEAFF
d_gene: NA; abundance: NA; v_gene: TRBV15; j_gene: TRBJ1-1; CDR3nt: TGTGCCACCAGCAGAGATCAGGGCGGGGGGACTGAAGCTTTCTTT; CDR3aa: CATSRDQGGGTEAFF
d_gene: NA; abundance: NA; v_gene: TRBV21-1; j_gene: TRBJ1-5; CDR3nt: TGTGCCAGCAACCACAGGGGGCGAGATCAGCCCCAGCATTTT; CDR3aa: CASNHRGRDQPQHF
d_gene: NA; abundance: NA; v_gene: TRBV2; j_gene: TRBJ2-1; CDR3nt: TGTGCCAGCAGTGAACTAGAGGGGGGCGAGCAGTTCTTC; CDR3aa: CASSELEGGEQFF
d_gene: NA; abundance: NA; v_gene: TRBV7-3; j_gene: TRBJ1-1; CDR3nt: TGTGCCAGCAGCCGAGGGGGTTGGGGCACTGAAGCTTTCTTT; CDR3aa: CASSRGGWGTEAFF
d_gene: TRBD1; abundance: NA; v_gene: TRBV10-3; j_gene: TRBJ1-2; CDR3nt: TGTGCCATCAGTGAGGGACAGGTCTATGGCTACACCTTC; CDR3aa: CAISEGQVYGYTF
d_gene: NA; abundance: NA; v_gene: TRBV20-1; j_gene: TRBJ1-1; CDR3nt: TGCAGTGCTAGATCCCCCACTGAAGCTTTCTTT; CDR3aa: CSARSPTEAFF
d_gene: TRBD1; abundance: NA; v_gene: TRBV28; j_gene: TRBJ2-7; CDR3nt: TGTGCCAGCAGTCTAGGGACAGGCGACGAGCAGTACTTC; CDR3aa: CASSLGTGDEQYF
d_gene: NA; abundance: NA; v_gene: TRBV12-3/TRBV12-4; j_gene: TRBJ2-3; CDR3nt: TGTGCTGTGGAGAAGGGAATGGGTATACGCACAGATACGCAGTATTTT; CDR3aa: CAVEKGMGIRTDTQYF
d_gene: TRBD2; abundance: NA; v_gene: TRBV19; j_gene: TRBJ2-1; CDR3nt: TGTGCCAGCAAGCGGGAGAGCTCCTACAATGAGCAGTTCTTC; CDR3aa: CASKRESSYNEQFF
d_gene: NA; abundance: NA; v_gene: TRBV7-9; j_gene: TRBJ1-2; CDR3nt: TGTGCCAGCAGCATACAGGATATCAATGGCTACACCTTC; CDR3aa: CASSIQDINGYTF
d_gene: TRBD2; abundance: NA; v_gene: TRBV4-1; j_gene: TRBJ2-3; CDR3nt: TGCGCCAGCAGCCTTCGTCTAGCGGGAGCTCTTGGCACAGATACGCAGTATTTT; CDR3aa: CASSLRLAGALGTDTQYF
d_gene: NA; abundance: NA; v_gene: TRBV13; j_gene: TRBJ1-2; CDR3nt: TGTGCCAGCAGCCGGTCGGGAGGGGCTAGGGGCTACACCTTC; CDR3aa: CASSRSGGARGYTF
d_gene: NA; abundance: NA; v_gene: TRBV28; j_gene: TRBJ2-7; CDR3nt: TGTGCCACCAATACCCTTAATAGGAACTACGAGCAGTACTTC; CDR3aa: CATNTLNRNYEQYF
d_gene: NA; abundance: NA; v_gene: TRBV28; j_gene: TRBJ2-7; CDR3nt: TGTGCCAGCAGCGTGTTTTTGGGCAGGCGCTCCTACGAGCAGTACTTC; CDR3aa: CASSVFLGRRSYEQYF
d_gene: TRBD2; abundance: NA; v_gene: TRBV30; j_gene: TRBJ2-1; CDR3nt: TGTGCCTGGAGGAGGCGACTAGCGGGAGGGCCCGGTGAGCAGTTCTTC; CDR3aa: CAWRRRLAGGPGEQFF
d_gene: NA; abundance: once; v_gene: TRBV12-3/TRBV12-4; j_gene: TRBJ2-7; CDR3nt: TGTGCCAGCAGTGCGGGACCGCCTGAGCAGTACTTC; CDR3aa: CASSAGPPEQYF
d_gene: TRBD1; abundance: NA; v_gene: TRBV7-8; j_gene: TRBJ2-4; CDR3nt: TGTGCCAGCAGCGCCGACAGGGGGCCGATAAACATTCAGTACTTC; CDR3aa: CASSADRGPINIQYF
d_gene: NA; abundance: NA; v_gene: TRBV5-1; j_gene: TRBJ2-5; CDR3nt: TGCGCCAGCAGGGACGGGGGATTAGAGACCCAGTACTTC; CDR3aa: CASRDGGLETQYF
d_gene: NA; abundance: NA; v_gene: TRBV12-3/TRBV12-4; j_gene: TRBJ1-5; CDR3nt: TGTGCCAGCAGGGGGGGTTATAGCAATCAGCCCCAGCATTTT; CDR3aa: CASRGGYSNQPQHF
d_gene: NA; abundance: NA; v_gene: TRBV28; j_gene: TRBJ2-2; CDR3nt: TGTGCCAGCAGTTTGGGGGGGGCGACCGGGGAGCTGTTTTTT; CDR3aa: CASSLGGATGELFF
d_gene: TRBD1; abundance: NA; v_gene: TRBV2; j_gene: TRBJ2-5; CDR3nt: TGTGCCAGCAGTGTAGTGACAGGGGGTGGTAAGACCCAGTACTTC; CDR3aa: CASSVVTGGGKTQYF
d_gene: NA; abundance: NA; v_gene: TRBV18; j_gene: TRBJ2-6; CDR3nt: TGTGCCAGCTCACCAAGTGGTACAGGGCTGAAGTACTCTGGGGCCAACGTCCTGACTTTC; CDR3aa: CASSPSGTGLKYSGANVLTF
d_gene: NA; abundance: NA; v_gene: TRBV12-3/TRBV12-4; j_gene: TRBJ2-1; CDR3nt: TGTGCCAGCAGTTTAGTACTTCCTGAGGAGCAGTTCTTC; CDR3aa: CASSLVLPEEQFF
d_gene: TRBD1; abundance: NA; v_gene: TRBV20-1; j_gene: TRBJ1-1; CDR3nt: TGCAGTGCTAGCCGACAGGGCTGGAACACTGAAGCTTTCTTT; CDR3aa: CSASRQGWNTEAFF
d_gene: NA; abundance: NA; v_gene: TRBV4-1; j_gene: TRBJ1-1; CDR3nt: TGCGCCAGCAGCCAGGGGAAGCCAATTTTGAACACTGAAGCTTTCTTT; CDR3aa: CASSQGKPILNTEAFF
d_gene: TRBD2; abundance: NA; v_gene: TRBV9; j_gene: TRBJ2-1; CDR3nt: TGTGCCAGCAGCGTTCGACTAGCGGAGAACTACAATGAGCAGTTCTTC; CDR3aa: CASSVRLAENYNEQFF